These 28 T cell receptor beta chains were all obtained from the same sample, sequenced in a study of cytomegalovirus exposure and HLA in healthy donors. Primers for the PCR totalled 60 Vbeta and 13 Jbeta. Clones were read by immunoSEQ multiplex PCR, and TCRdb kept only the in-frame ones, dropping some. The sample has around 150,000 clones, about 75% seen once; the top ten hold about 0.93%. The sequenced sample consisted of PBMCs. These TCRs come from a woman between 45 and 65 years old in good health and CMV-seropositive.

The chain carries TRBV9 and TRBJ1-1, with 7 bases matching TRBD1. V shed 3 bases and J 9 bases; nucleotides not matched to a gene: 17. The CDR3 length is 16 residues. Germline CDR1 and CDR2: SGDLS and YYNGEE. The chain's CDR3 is CASSATDNRGGEQAFF. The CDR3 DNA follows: TGTGCCAGCAGCGCAACTGATAACAGGGGTGGGGAGCAAGCTTTCTTT.

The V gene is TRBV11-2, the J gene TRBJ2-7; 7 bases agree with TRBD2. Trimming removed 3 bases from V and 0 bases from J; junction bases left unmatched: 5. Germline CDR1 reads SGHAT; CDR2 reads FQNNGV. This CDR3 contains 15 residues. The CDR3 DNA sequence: TGTGCCAGCAGCTTTACTAGCGTAGTCTCCTACGAGCAGTACTTC. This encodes CASSFTSVVSYEQYF.

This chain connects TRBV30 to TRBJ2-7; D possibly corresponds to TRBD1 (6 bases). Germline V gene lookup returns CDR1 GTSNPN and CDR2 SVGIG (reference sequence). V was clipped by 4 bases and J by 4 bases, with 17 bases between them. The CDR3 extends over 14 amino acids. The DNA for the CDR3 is TGTGCCTGGAATTGGCGAGGGGGTCCATACGAGCAGTACTTC. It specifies CAWNWRGGPYEQYF.

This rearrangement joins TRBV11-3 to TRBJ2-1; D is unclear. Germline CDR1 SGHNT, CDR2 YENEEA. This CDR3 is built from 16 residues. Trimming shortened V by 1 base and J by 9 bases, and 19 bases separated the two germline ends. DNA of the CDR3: TGTGCCAGCAGCTTAGGAGGTGGAAGACGCTCCCGTGAGCAGTTCTTC. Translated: CASSLGGGRRSREQFF.

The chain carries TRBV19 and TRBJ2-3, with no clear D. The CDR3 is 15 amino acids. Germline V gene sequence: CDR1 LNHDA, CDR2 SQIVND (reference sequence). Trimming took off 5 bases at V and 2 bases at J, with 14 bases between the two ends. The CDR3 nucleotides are TGTGCCAGTAGTCCGTGGGCTACCAACACAGATACGCAGTATTTT. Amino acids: CASSPWATNTDTQYF.

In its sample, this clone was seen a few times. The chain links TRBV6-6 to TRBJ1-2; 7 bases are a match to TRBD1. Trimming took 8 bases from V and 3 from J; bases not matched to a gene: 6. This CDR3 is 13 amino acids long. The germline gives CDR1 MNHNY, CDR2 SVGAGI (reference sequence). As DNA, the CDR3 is TGTGCCAGCTCGGACAGGCCAGACTATGGCTACACCTTC. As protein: CASSDRPDYGYTF.

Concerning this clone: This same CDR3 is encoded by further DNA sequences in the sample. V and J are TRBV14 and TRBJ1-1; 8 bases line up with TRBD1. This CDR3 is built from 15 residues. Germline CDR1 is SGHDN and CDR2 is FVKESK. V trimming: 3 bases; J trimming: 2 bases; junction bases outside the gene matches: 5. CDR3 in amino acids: CASSHPGQGNTEAFF. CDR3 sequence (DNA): TGTGCCAGCAGCCACCCAGGACAGGGCAACACTGAAGCTTTCTTT.

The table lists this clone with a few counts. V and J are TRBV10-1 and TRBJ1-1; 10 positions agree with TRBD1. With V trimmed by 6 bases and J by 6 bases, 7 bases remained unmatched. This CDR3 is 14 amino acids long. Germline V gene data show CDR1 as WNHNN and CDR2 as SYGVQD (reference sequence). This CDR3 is CASRGTGVGAEAFF. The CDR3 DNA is TGCGCCAGCAGAGGGACAGGGGTCGGCGCTGAAGCTTTCTTT.

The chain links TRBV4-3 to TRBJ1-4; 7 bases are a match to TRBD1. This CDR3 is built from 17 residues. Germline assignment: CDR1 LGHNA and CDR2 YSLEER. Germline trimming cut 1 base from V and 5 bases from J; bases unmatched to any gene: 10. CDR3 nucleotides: TGCGCCAGCAGCCAAGGACAGGGCGGAAAGAGGAATGAAAAACTGTTTTTT. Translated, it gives CASSQGQGGKRNEKLFF.

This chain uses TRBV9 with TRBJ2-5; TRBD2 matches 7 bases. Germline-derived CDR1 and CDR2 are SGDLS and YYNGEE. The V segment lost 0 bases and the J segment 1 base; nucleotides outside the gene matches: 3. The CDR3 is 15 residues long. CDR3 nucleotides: TGTGCCAGCAGCGTAGGCGGGGGAACCCAAGAGACCCAGTACTTC. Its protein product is CASSVGGGTQETQYF.

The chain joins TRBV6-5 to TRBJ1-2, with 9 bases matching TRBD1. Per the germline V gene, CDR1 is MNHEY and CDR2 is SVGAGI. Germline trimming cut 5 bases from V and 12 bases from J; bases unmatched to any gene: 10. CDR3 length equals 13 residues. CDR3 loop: CASSPGTGSTNTF. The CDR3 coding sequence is TGTGCCAGCAGTCCCGGGACAGGGAGTACAAACACCTTC.

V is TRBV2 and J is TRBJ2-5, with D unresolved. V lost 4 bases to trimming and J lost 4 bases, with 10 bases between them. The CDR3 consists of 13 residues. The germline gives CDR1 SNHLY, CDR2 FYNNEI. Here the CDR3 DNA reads TGTGCCAGCAGTGGCCAGGAAGGAGAGACCCAGTACTTC. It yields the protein CASSGQEGETQYF.

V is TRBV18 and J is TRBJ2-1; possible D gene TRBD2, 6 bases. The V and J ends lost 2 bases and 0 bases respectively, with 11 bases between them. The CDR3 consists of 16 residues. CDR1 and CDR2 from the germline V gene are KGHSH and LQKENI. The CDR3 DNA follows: TGTGCCAGCTCACCATTTGCCGGGAGCTCCTACAATGAGCAGTTCTTC. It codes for CASSPFAGSSYNEQFF.

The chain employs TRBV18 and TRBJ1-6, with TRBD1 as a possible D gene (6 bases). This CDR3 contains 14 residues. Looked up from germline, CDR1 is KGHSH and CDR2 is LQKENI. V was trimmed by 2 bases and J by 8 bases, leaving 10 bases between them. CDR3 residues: CASSPRGTDSPLHF. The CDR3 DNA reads TGTGCCAGCTCACCAAGGGGGACGGATTCACCCCTCCACTTT.

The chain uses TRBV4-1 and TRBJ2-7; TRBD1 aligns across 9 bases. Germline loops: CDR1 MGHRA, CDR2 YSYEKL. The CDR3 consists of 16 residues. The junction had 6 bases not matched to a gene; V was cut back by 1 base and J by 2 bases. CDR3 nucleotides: TGCGCCAGCAGCCAAGGGGGGGGACAGGGACCCTACGAGCAGTACTTC. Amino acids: CASSQGGGQGPYEQYF.

The CDR3: CASSLFGQGIGETQYF. Written as DNA, the CDR3 is TGTGCCAGCAGTTTATTCGGACAGGGAATCGGAGAGACCCAGTACTTC. The gene calls are TRBV27 and TRBJ2-5; TRBD1 agrees at 8 bases. The germline V gene has CDR1 MNHEY and CDR2 SMNVEV (reference sequence). J lost 4 bases, V lost 1 base, and 8 bases had no gene match. The CDR3 runs to 16 residues.

The CDR3 bases are TGTGCCAGCAGCTTTGACAGGGTCTACGAGCAGTACTTC. Its translation: CASSFDRVYEQYF. The genes are TRBV7-2 and TRBJ2-7; TRBD1 agrees at 7 bases. Per germline, CDR1 SGHTA and CDR2 FQGNSA. There are 13 residues in the CDR3. The V gene end was trimmed by 3 bases and the J gene end by 3 bases; junction bases not matched to a gene: 2.

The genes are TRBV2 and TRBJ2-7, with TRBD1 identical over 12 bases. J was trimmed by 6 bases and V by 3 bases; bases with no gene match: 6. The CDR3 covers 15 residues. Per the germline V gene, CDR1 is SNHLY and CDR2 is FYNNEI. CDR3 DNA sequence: TGTGCCAGCAGTGATGGGACAGGGGGCTTTCGCGAGCAGTACTTC. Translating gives CASSDGTGGFREQYF.

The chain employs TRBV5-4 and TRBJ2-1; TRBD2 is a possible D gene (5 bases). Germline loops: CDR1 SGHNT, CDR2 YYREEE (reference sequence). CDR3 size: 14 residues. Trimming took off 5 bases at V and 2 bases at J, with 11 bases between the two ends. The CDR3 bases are TGTGCCAGCAGAAAGGACTCGACCTACAATGAGCAGTTCTTC. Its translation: CASRKDSTYNEQFF.

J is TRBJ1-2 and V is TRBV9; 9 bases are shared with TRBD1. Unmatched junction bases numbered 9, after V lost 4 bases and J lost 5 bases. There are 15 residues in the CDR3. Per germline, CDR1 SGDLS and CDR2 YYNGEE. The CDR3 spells CASSRDRVLSYGYTF. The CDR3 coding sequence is TGTGCCAGCAGCCGGGACAGGGTATTATCTTATGGCTACACCTTC.

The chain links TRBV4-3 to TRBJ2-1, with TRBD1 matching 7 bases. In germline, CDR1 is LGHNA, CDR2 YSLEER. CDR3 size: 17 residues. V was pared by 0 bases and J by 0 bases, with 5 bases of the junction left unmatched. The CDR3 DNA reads TGCGCCAGCAGCCAAGACCGACAGGGATTCTCCTACAATGAGCAGTTCTTC. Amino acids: CASSQDRQGFSYNEQFF.

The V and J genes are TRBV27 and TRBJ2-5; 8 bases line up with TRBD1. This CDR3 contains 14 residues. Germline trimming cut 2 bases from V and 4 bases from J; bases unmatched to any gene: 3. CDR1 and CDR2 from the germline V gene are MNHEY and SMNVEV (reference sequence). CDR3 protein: CASSLQGAGETQYF. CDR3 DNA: TGTGCCAGCAGTTTACAGGGGGCTGGAGAGACCCAGTACTTC.

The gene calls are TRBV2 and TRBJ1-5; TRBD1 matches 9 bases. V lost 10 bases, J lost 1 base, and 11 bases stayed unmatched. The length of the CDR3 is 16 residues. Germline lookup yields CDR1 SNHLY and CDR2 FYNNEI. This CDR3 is CATADDRGRSNQPQHF. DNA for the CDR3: TGTGCCACCGCTGATGACAGGGGGAGGAGCAATCAGCCCCAGCATTTT.

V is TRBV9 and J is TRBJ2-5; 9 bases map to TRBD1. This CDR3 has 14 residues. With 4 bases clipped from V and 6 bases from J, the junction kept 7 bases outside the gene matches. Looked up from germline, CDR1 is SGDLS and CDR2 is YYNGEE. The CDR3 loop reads CASSSTGGLKTQYF. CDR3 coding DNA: TGTGCCAGCAGCTCAACAGGGGGCCTAAAGACCCAGTACTTC.

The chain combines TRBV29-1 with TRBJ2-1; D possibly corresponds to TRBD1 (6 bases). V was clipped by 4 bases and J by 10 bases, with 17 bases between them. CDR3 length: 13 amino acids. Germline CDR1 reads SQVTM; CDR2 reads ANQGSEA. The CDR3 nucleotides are TGCAGCGTTGGGGGGCGGGTTGTTCTAGAGCAGTTCTTC. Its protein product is CSVGGRVVLEQFF.

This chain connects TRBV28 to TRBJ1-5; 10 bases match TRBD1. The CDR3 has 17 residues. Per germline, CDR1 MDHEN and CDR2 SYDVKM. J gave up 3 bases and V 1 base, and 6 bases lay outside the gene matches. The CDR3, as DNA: TGTGCCAGCAGTTTATCGAGGGACAGGGGTTACAATCAGCCCCAGCATTTT. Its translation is CASSLSRDRGYNQPQHF.

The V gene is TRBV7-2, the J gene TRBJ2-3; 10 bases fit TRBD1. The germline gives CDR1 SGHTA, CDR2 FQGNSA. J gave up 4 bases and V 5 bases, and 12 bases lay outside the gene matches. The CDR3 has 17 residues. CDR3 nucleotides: TGTGCCAGCAGCCTCTCCGGGACAGGGGTATTCGCAGATACGCAGTATTTT. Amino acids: CASSLSGTGVFADTQYF.

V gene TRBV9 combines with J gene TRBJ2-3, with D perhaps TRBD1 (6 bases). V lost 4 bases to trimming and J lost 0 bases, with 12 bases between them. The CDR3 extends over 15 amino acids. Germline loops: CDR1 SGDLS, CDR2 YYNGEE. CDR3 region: CASSSNRVSTDTQYF. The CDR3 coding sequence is TGTGCCAGCAGCTCAAACAGGGTCAGCACAGATACGCAGTATTTT.